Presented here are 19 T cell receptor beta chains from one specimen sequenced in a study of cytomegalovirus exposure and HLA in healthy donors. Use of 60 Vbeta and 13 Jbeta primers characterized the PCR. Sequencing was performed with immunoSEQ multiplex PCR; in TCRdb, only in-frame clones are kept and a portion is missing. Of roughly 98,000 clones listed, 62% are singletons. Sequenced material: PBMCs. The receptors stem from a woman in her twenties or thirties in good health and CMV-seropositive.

CDR3 sequence (DNA): TGCGCCAGCAGCCAAACAGGGTTCGGTGAAAAACTGTTTTTT. This codes for CASSQTGFGEKLFF. The V gene is TRBV4-1, the J gene TRBJ1-4, with a tentative D call TRBD1 (6 bases). The CDR3 spans 14 residues. In germline, CDR1 is MGHRA, CDR2 YSYEKL. The ends were cut back, 2 bases at V and 7 bases at J, with 11 bases in the middle.

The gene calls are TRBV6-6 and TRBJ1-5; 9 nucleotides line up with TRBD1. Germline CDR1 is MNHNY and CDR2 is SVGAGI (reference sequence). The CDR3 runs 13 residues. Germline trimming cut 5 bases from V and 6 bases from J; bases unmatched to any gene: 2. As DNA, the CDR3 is TGTGCCAGCAGTACAGGGGGCGGTCAGCCCCAGCATTTT. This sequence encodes CASSTGGGQPQHF.

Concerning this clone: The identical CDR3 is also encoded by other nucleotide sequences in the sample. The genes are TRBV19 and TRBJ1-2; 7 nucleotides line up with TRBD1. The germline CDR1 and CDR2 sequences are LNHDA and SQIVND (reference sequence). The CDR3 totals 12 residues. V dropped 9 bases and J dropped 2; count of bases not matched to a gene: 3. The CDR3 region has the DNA TGTGCCAGCCGACAGGGCAACTATGGCTACACCTTC. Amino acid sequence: CASRQGNYGYTF.

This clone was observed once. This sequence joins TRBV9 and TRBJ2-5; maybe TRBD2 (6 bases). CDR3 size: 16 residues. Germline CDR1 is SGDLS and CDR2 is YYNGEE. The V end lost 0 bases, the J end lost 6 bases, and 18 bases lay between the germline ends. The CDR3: CASSVATWGEEKTQYF. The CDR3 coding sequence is TGTGCCAGCAGCGTAGCTACGTGGGGGGAGGAGAAGACCCAGTACTTC.

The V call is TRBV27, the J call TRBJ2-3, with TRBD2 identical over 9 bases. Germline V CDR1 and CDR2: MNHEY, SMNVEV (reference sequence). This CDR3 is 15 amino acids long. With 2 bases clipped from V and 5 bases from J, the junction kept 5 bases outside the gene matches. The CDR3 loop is CASSLGAGGVDTQYF. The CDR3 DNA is TGTGCCAGCAGTTTAGGGGCGGGGGGGGTAGATACGCAGTATTTT.

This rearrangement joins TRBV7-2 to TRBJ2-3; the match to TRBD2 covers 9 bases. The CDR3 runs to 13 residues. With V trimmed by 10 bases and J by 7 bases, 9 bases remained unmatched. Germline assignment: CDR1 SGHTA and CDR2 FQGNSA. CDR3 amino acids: CAIRGGGGNTQYF. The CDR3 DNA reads TGTGCCATCCGGGGCGGGGGGGGCAATACGCAGTATTTT.

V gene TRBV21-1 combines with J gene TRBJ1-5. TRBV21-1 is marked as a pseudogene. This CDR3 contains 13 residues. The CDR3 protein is CASSAGRDQPQHF. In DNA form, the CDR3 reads TGTGCCAGCAGCGCGGGGAGGGACCAGCCCCAGCATTTT.

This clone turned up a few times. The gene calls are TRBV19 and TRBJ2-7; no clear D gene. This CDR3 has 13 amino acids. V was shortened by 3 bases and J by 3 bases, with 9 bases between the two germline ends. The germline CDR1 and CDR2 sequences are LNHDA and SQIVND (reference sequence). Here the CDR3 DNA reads TGTGCCAGTAGTATCCAGGCAGACTACGAGCAGTACTTC. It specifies CASSIQADYEQYF.

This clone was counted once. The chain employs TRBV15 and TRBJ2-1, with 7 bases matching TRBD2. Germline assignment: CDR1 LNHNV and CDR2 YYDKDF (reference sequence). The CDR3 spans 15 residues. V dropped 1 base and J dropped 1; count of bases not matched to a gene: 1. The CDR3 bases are TGTGCCACCAGCAGAGGGCGGGGGTCCTACAATGAGCAGTTCTTC. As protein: CATSRGRGSYNEQFF.

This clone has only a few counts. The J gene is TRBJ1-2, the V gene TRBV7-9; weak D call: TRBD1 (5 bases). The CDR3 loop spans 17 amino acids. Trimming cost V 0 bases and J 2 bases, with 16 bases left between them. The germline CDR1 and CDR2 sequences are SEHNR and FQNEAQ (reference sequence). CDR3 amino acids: CASSLALGGELNYGYTF. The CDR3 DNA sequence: TGTGCCAGCAGCTTAGCCCTCGGAGGGGAACTGAACTATGGCTACACCTTC.

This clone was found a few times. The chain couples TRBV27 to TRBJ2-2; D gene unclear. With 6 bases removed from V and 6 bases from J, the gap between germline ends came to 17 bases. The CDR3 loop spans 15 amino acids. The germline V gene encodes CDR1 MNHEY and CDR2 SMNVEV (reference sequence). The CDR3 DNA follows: TGTGCCAGCAGCCAGGTTTCGGCCCACCCCGGGGAGCTGTTTTTT. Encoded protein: CASSQVSAHPGELFF.

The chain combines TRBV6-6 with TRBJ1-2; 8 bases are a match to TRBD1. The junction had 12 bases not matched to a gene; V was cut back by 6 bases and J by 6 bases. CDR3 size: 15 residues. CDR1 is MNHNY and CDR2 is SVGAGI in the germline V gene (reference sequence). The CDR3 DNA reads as TGTGCCAGCAGACATAATATGGACAGGGTTAATGGCTACACCTTC. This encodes CASRHNMDRVNGYTF.

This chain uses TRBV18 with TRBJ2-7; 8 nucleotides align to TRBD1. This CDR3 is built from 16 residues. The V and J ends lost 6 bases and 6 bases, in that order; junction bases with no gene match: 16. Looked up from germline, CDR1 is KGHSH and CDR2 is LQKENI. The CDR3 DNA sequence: TGTGCCAGCTCCCCCCGCGGCCCAGGGGGCTACAGCGAGCAGTACTTC. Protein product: CASSPRGPGGYSEQYF.

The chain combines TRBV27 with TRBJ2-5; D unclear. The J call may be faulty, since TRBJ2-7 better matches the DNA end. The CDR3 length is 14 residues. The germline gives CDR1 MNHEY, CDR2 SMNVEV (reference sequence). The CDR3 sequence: CASSSRGPTYEQYF. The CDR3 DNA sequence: TGTGCCAGCAGTTCCCGTGGTCCTACCTACGAGCAGTACTTC.

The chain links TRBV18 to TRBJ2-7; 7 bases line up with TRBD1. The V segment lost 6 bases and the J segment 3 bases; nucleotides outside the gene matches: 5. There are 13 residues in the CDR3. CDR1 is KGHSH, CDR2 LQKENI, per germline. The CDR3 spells CASSRDSFYEQYF. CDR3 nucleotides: TGTGCCAGCTCGAGGGACAGTTTCTACGAGCAGTACTTC.

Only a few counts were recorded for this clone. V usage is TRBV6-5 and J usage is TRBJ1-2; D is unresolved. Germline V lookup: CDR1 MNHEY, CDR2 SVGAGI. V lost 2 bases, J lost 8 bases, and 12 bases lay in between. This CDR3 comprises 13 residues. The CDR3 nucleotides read TGTGCCAGCAGTTACGCACAGTGGGAGGGCTACACCTTC. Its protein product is CASSYAQWEGYTF.

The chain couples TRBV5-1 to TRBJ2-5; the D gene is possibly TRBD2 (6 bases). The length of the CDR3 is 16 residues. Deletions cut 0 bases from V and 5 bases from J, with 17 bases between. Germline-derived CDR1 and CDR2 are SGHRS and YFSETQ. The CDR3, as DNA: TGCGCCAGCAGCTTGGAGGGGCGGGGTGACGGGGAGACCCAGTACTTC. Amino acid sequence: CASSLEGRGDGETQYF. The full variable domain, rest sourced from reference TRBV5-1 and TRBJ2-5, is KAGVTQTPRYLIKTRGQQVTLSCSPISGHRSVSWYQQTPGQGLQFLFEYFSETQRNKGNFPGRFSGRQFSNSRSEMNVSTLELGDSALYLCASSLEGRGDGETQYFGPGTRLLVL.

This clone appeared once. This CDR3 is CASSFRLAGGVDTQYF. CDR3 nucleotide sequence: TGTGCCAGCAGCTTCCGACTAGCGGGGGGGGTAGATACGCAGTATTTT. The V and J genes are TRBV7-2 and TRBJ2-3; the match to TRBD2 covers 14 bases. V dropped 3 bases and J dropped 5; count of bases not matched to a gene: 4. Germline V gene data show CDR1 as SGHTA and CDR2 as FQGNSA. The CDR3 sequence is 16 residues long.

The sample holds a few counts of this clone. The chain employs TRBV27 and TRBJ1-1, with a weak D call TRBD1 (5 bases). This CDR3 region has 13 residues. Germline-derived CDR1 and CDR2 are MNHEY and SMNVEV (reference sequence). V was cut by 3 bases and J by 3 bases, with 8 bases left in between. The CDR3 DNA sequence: TGTGCCAGCAGTTTTGGGGCGTACACTGAAGCTTTCTTT. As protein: CASSFGAYTEAFF.